These 12 T cell receptor beta chains came from one sample sequenced in a study of chemoradiotherapy in HPV16-positive cancers. The repertoire was sequenced with immunoSEQ multiplex PCR; TCRdb's copy has only in-frame clones and lacks some. The sample has about 27,000 clones; nearly 95% are singletons. Source: blood, taken from a patient who underwent chemoradiotherapy. Receptors were obtained from a human donor with HPV-associated anogenital cancer.

The chain is built from TRBV15 and TRBJ2-7; D is perhaps TRBD2 (6 bases). Trimming cost V 3 bases and J 3 bases, with 15 bases left between them. CDR3 length: 15 amino acids. Germline V lookup: CDR1 LNHNV, CDR2 YYDKDF (reference sequence). CDR3 nucleotides: TGTGCCACCAGCAGTGGTTGGGGGGTGGTCTACGAGCAGTACTTC. Amino acid sequence: CATSSGWGVVYEQYF.

The chain joins TRBV18 to TRBJ1-2; 9 bases agree with TRBD1. Germline trimming cut 4 bases from V and 4 bases from J; bases unmatched to any gene: 1. CDR1 KGHSH and CDR2 LQKENI come from the germline V gene. The length of the CDR3 is 13 residues. CDR3 sequence reads: CASSRGQGYGYTF. CDR3 sequence (DNA): TGTGCCAGCTCACGGGGACAGGGCTATGGCTACACCTTC.

The rearrangement uses TRBV7-6 and TRBJ2-2, with 7 bases fitting TRBD2. After removal of 2 bases from V and 1 base from J, the junction contained 1 base not matched to a gene. The CDR3 runs to 15 residues. Germline CDR1 SGHVS, CDR2 FNYEAQ. Written as DNA, the CDR3 is TGTGCCAGCAGCTTACTAGCGGTGAACACCGGGGAGCTGTTTTTT. Translating gives CASSLLAVNTGELFF.

The chain's CDR3 is CASSLRQFQETQYF. The CDR3 DNA follows: TGTGCCAGCAGCCTCCGACAGTTCCAAGAGACCCAGTACTTC. This sequence joins TRBV7-9 and TRBJ2-5; a weak D match, TRBD1 (5 bases). Trimming took 5 bases from V and 1 from J, leaving 11 bases between them. CDR3 length: 14 amino acids. Germline V gene data show CDR1 as SEHNR and CDR2 as FQNEAQ (reference sequence).

V usage is TRBV2 and J usage is TRBJ2-1, with TRBD2 identical over 11 bases. The germline gives CDR1 SNHLY, CDR2 FYNNEI. Germline trimming cut 7 bases from V and 5 bases from J; bases unmatched to any gene: 1. This CDR3 region has 13 residues. CDR3 coding DNA: TGTGCCAGCAATAGCGGGGGGGACAATGAGCAGTTCTTC. Residues: CASNSGGDNEQFF.

This clone was counted only a few times. V is TRBV4-1 and J is TRBJ1-4; D is unclear. V was clipped by 4 bases and J by 4 bases, with 10 bases between them. Germline loops: CDR1 MGHRA, CDR2 YSYEKL. The CDR3 sequence is 14 residues long. Written as DNA, the CDR3 is TGCGCCAGCAGCCGGGTGGTTAGTAATGAAAAACTGTTTTTT. It encodes CASSRVVSNEKLFF.

The J gene is TRBJ2-5, the V gene TRBV2, with TRBD1 identical over 7 bases. CDR1 is SNHLY and CDR2 is FYNNEI in the germline V gene. Trimming took 6 bases from V and 5 from J; bases not matched to a gene: 6. CDR3 length: 13 amino acids. The CDR3 loop is CASRTGVGETQYF. CDR3 DNA sequence: TGTGCCAGCAGAACAGGGGTCGGCGAGACCCAGTACTTC.

The chain uses TRBV7-6 and TRBJ2-2; no firm D call. Germline lookup yields CDR1 SGHVS and CDR2 FNYEAQ. The CDR3 has 15 amino acids. V was trimmed by 3 bases and J by 1 base, leaving 9 bases between them. CDR3 loop: CASSFGNLNTGELFF. Here the CDR3 DNA reads TGTGCCAGCAGCTTCGGTAACTTGAACACCGGGGAGCTGTTTTTT.

The chain is built from TRBV28 and TRBJ2-2; TRBD1 agrees at 12 bases. This CDR3 has 17 residues. J gave up 6 bases and V 4 bases, and 9 bases lay outside the gene matches. CDR1 MDHEN and CDR2 SYDVKM come from the germline V gene. The chain's CDR3 is CASSWDRGRMRAGELFF. In DNA, the CDR3 is TGTGCCAGCAGTTGGGACAGGGGGCGGATGAGGGCCGGGGAGCTGTTTTTT.

V usage is TRBV10-3 and J usage is TRBJ1-1, with D perhaps matching TRBD1 (6 bases). V was clipped by 6 bases and J by 5 bases, with 10 bases between them. Germline assignment: CDR1 ENHRY and CDR2 SYGVKD. The CDR3 has 12 residues. As DNA, the CDR3 is TGTGCCATCAGCCGAGGGGGAACTGAAGCTTTCTTT. Its protein is CAISRGGTEAFF.

The rearrangement joins TRBV19 to TRBJ2-5, with 8 bases matching TRBD2. CDR3 length: 15 amino acids. J lost 7 bases, V lost 5 bases, and 12 bases had no gene match. The germline CDR1 and CDR2 sequences are LNHDA and SQIVND (reference sequence). This chain's CDR3 is CASSPPGLDVATQYF. CDR3 in DNA: TGTGCCAGTAGTCCCCCGGGACTAGACGTGGCGACCCAGTACTTC. The complete variable domain, with remaining parts taken from reference TRBV19 and TRBJ2-5, reads DGGITQSPKYLFRKEGQNVTLSCEQNLNHDAMYWYRQDPGQGLRLIYYSQIVNDFQKGDIAEGYSVSREKKESFPLTVTSAQKNPTAFYLCASSPPGLDVATQYFGPGTRLLVL.

V and J are TRBV28 and TRBJ2-5; TRBD1 matches at 8 bases. Germline-derived CDR1 and CDR2 are MDHEN and SYDVKM. The CDR3 consists of 15 residues. J gave up 5 bases and V 6 bases, and 11 bases lay outside the gene matches. In DNA form, the CDR3 reads TGTGCCAGCAGCCCTCAGGGGGCGTGGGATGAGACCCAGTACTTC. Translating it yields CASSPQGAWDETQYF.